One sample yielded the 31 T cell receptor beta chains listed below, sequenced in a study of CD8 T cell repertoires and HIV-1 epitope variants. Produced via immunoSEQ multiplex PCR; TCRdb's table is partial and in-frame only. The data show 2,000 to 3,000 clones, about 76% seen once. The antigens these receptors bind are not known. Sequencing was performed on cultured CD8+ T cells derived from PBMCs. Source of these receptors: a male donor with HIV.

The CDR3 DNA reads as TGCGCCAGCAGCCAAGATTGGCAGGCCGGGGCCAACGTCCTGACTTTC. This codes for CASSQDWQAGANVLTF. This rearrangement joins TRBV4-3 to TRBJ2-6; D not resolved. Trimming cost V 0 bases and J 4 bases, with 10 bases left between them. This CDR3 spans 16 amino acids. In germline, CDR1 is LGHNA, CDR2 YSLEER.

This rearrangement joins TRBV11-1 to TRBJ2-1, with 10 bases identical to TRBD1. CDR3 length: 16 amino acids. Losses at the gene ends were 6 bases for V and 7 bases for J; bases not matched to a gene: 12. Germline loops: CDR1 SGHAT, CDR2 FQDESV (reference sequence). CDR3 loop: CASSSYPGTGDNEQFF. CDR3 coding DNA: TGTGCCAGCAGTTCCTATCCCGGGACAGGGGATAATGAGCAGTTCTTC.

The V gene is TRBV6-5, the J gene TRBJ2-7; the D gene could be TRBD1 or TRBD2 (5 bases each). V lost 6 bases, J lost 2 bases, and 14 bases lay in between. The CDR3 has 14 amino acids. CDR1 and CDR2 from the germline V gene are MNHEY and SVGAGI. The CDR3: CASSPGAITYEQYF. The CDR3 DNA reads as TGTGCCAGCAGCCCCGGGGCGATTACCTACGAGCAGTACTTC.

On this clone itself: This CDR3 is also generated by other DNA sequences in the sample. In nucleotides, the CDR3 is TGTGCCAGCAGCCTAGCGGGGGGGACGAATGAGCAGTTCTTC. It specifies CASSLAGGTNEQFF. The rearrangement links TRBV11-3 to TRBJ2-1, with 12 bases aligning to TRBD2. The V gene's germline CDR1 is SGHNT and CDR2 YENEEA. The junction had 3 bases not matched to a gene; V was cut back by 5 bases and J by 7 bases. This CDR3 contains 14 residues. Filled out from reference TRBV11-3 and TRBJ2-1, the complete variable domain reads EAGVVQSPRYKIIEKKQPVAFWCNPISGHNTLYWYLQNLGQGPELLIRYENEEAVDDSQLPKDRFSAERLKGVDSTLKIQPAELGDSAVYLCASSLAGGTNEQFFGPGTRLTVL.

The V call is TRBV21-1, the J call TRBJ2-7; no DNA check was done on the table's D call, TRBD1. TRBV21-1 is annotated as a pseudogene. The CDR3 spans 13 residues. CDR3 coding DNA: TGTGCCAGCAGCCCGGGACAGCACGGCGAGCAGTACTTC. Its protein product is CASSPGQHGEQYF.

The chain employs TRBV5-6 and TRBJ2-6; no definite D call. V lost 2 bases to trimming and J lost 2 bases, with 11 bases between them. This CDR3 has 16 amino acids. Germline loops: CDR1 SGHDT, CDR2 YYEEEE. CDR3 residues: CASSLLVGAGANVLTF. CDR3 coding DNA: TGTGCCAGCAGCTTATTAGTTGGGGCTGGGGCCAACGTCCTGACTTTC.

This clone turned up a few times. This chain joins TRBV28 and TRBJ1-1; 8 nucleotides agree with TRBD1. After removal of 5 bases from V and 4 bases from J, the junction contained 9 bases not matched to a gene. The CDR3 runs to 15 residues. In germline, CDR1 is MDHEN, CDR2 SYDVKM. The DNA for the CDR3 is TGTGCCAGCAGTCCAGAAACAGGGGGTGCCACTGAAGCTTTCTTT. Protein: CASSPETGGATEAFF.

The chain has TRBV6-5 and TRBJ1-1; D remains ambiguous. This CDR3 comprises 12 residues. Per germline, CDR1 MNHEY and CDR2 SVGAGI. The germline V and J ends were trimmed by 6 bases and 8 bases, with 13 bases remaining between them. CDR3 sequence reads: CASRTSSEEAFF. The CDR3 DNA reads as TGTGCCAGCAGGACTTCCTCCGAAGAAGCTTTCTTT.

This chain joins TRBV7-8 and TRBJ1-1; possible D gene TRBD1, 6 bases. In germline, CDR1 is SGHVS, CDR2 FQNEAQ. Trimming removed 6 bases at V and 1 base at J, with 15 bases between. CDR3 length: 15 amino acids. This CDR3 is CASSSTLGQNTEAFF. For the CDR3, the DNA is TGTGCCAGCAGTTCGACCTTGGGACAGAACACTGAAGCTTTCTTT.

The CDR3 DNA follows: TGTGCCAGCAGCTTGGCCGGGGAGGGCCCCTACAATGAGCAGTTCTTC. This codes for CASSLAGEGPYNEQFF. V is TRBV5-6 and J is TRBJ2-1; 7 nucleotides match TRBD2. In germline, CDR1 is SGHDT, CDR2 YYEEEE. Trimming at V came to 0 bases and at J to 2 bases, leaving 5 bases not matched to a gene. This CDR3 is 16 amino acids long.

A word on this clone: This may arise from a read error, as a much more abundant clone is one base away. The chain uses TRBV11-2 and TRBJ1-2, with D maybe TRBD1 (6 bases). V dropped 2 bases and J dropped 11 bases, with 18 bases sitting between them. The CDR3 runs 14 residues. Germline CDR1 is SGHAT and CDR2 is FQNNGV. The CDR3 is CASSLQVPGEGYTF. The CDR3 nucleotides read TGTGCCAGCAGCTTACAGGTGCCAGGGGAAGGTTACACCTTC.

The chain links TRBV28 to TRBJ1-4; D may be TRBD1 (5 bases). The V gene lost 8 bases and the J gene lost 8 bases, with 21 bases spanning the gap. The CDR3 is 15 amino acids. Germline CDR1 and CDR2: MDHEN and SYDVKM. The CDR3 nucleotides are TGTGCCAGCGCAATTACTGGCCACCGGGGGGAAAAACTGTTTTTT. Protein product: CASAITGHRGEKLFF.

This clone is deemed hyperexpanded. CDR3 nucleotides: TGTGCCAGCAGCTCCGCCGGGATAGATCAAGAGACCCAGTACTTC. It yields the protein CASSSAGIDQETQYF. The V gene is TRBV13, the J gene TRBJ2-5, with a possible D match to TRBD2 (5 bases). The ends were cut back, 4 bases at V and 2 bases at J, with 14 bases in the middle. CDR3 size: 15 residues. Germline CDR1 is PRHDT and CDR2 is FYEKMQ (reference sequence).

This clone is large by share. The genes are TRBV5-1 and TRBJ1-2, with D unclear. CDR3 length: 14 amino acids. Germline CDR1 is SGHRS and CDR2 is YFSETQ. The V and J ends lost 3 bases and 0 bases respectively, with 9 bases between them. The chain's CDR3 is CASSSQETNYGYTF. Written as DNA, the CDR3 is TGCGCCAGCAGCTCGCAGGAGACTAACTATGGCTACACCTTC.

The J gene is TRBJ2-7, the V gene TRBV7-9, with 9 bases that match TRBD1. This CDR3 is built from 14 residues. CDR1 and CDR2 (germline): SEHNR, FQNEAQ (reference sequence). The V gene end was trimmed by 7 bases and the J gene end by 4 bases; junction bases not matched to a gene: 8. CDR3 sequence (DNA): TGTGCCAGCAACCCGGGACAGGGACCTTACGAGCAGTACTTC. Amino acids: CASNPGQGPYEQYF.

This clone is judged large. The J gene is TRBJ2-7, the V gene TRBV27; tentatively, D is TRBD1 (6 bases). The CDR3 runs to 16 residues. In germline, CDR1 is MNHEY, CDR2 SMNVEV (reference sequence). The V end was cut by 0 bases, the J end by 0 bases, with 12 bases between. In nucleotides, the CDR3 is TGTGCCAGCAGTTTATCACAGGGAACCCTCTCCTACGAGCAGTACTTC. Encoded protein: CASSLSQGTLSYEQYF.

The chain carries TRBV11-2 and TRBJ1-1; D is possibly TRBD1 (5 bases). Trimming stripped 0 bases from V and 6 bases from J, with 8 bases between. Germline CDR1 SGHAT, CDR2 FQNNGV. The CDR3 has 13 residues. DNA for the CDR3: TGTGCCAGCAGCTTAGATCGGGGGGCTGAAGCTTTCTTT. This codes for CASSLDRGAEAFF. Combining the CDR3 with reference TRBV11-2 and TRBJ1-1 gives the whole variable domain EAGVAQSPRYKIIEKRQSVAFWCNPISGHATLYWYQQILGQGPKLLIQFQNNGVVDDSQLPKDRFSAERLKGVDSTLKIQPAKLEDSAVYLCASSLDRGAEAFFGQGTRLTVV.

V and J are TRBV19 and TRBJ1-1; no clear D gene. Trimming took 9 bases from V and 0 from J, leaving 11 bases between them. CDR1 is LNHDA, CDR2 SQIVND, per germline (reference sequence). The CDR3 runs 13 residues. This chain's CDR3 is CASEYSVNTEAFF. For the CDR3, the DNA is TGTGCCAGCGAATATTCGGTGAACACTGAAGCTTTCTTT.

The chain couples TRBV7-6 to TRBJ2-3; 10 nucleotides agree with TRBD1. The CDR3 covers 15 residues. V lost 7 bases to trimming and J lost 6 bases; unmatched junction nucleotides: 10. Germline V gives CDR1 SGHVS, CDR2 FNYEAQ. CDR3 DNA: TGTGCCAGCACCACGCGACAGGGGGCGACGGATACGCAGTATTTT. It specifies CASTTRQGATDTQYF. The variable domain in full, completed from reference TRBV7-6 and TRBJ2-3, reads GAGVSQSPRYKVTKRGQDVALRCDPISGHVSLYWYRQALGQGPEFLTYFNYEAQQDKSGLPNDRFSAERPEGSISTLTIQRTEQRDSAMYRCASTTRQGATDTQYFGPGTRLTVL.

The chain joins TRBV5-6 to TRBJ2-3, with 13 bases lining up with TRBD2. V gave up 5 bases and J gave up 1 base; unmatched junction bases: 10. This CDR3 region has 18 residues. The germline V gene has CDR1 SGHDT and CDR2 YYEEEE. The CDR3 here is CASSAGLAGAWGTDTQYF. Here the CDR3 DNA reads TGTGCCAGCAGTGCTGGACTAGCGGGAGCGTGGGGCACAGATACGCAGTATTTT.

There are a few counts of this clone. The V call is TRBV5-6, the J call TRBJ1-1; no clear D. The V end was cut by 0 bases, the J end by 4 bases, with 10 bases between. CDR3 length: 14 amino acids. The V gene's germline CDR1 is SGHDT and CDR2 YYEEEE. The CDR3 region is CASSLVEEGTEAFF. The DNA for the CDR3 is TGTGCCAGCAGCTTGGTGGAGGAGGGCACTGAAGCTTTCTTT.

This sequence joins TRBV7-3 and TRBJ2-2; D remains ambiguous. Germline loops: CDR1 SGHTA, CDR2 FQGTGA. Between the trimmed V and J ends, which lost 2 bases and 6 bases, there was a span of 4 bases. The CDR3 has 12 amino acids. The CDR3 reads CASSLGAGELFF. The CDR3 DNA follows: TGTGCCAGCAGCTTAGGTGCCGGGGAGCTGTTTTTT.

This clone was seen only once. J is TRBJ1-1 and V is TRBV28; 8 bases are a match to TRBD1. Germline lookup yields CDR1 MDHEN and CDR2 SYDVKM. The V segment lost 3 bases and the J segment 7 bases; nucleotides outside the gene matches: 10. This CDR3 region has 15 residues. CDR3 sequence: CASSLPSRGLDEAFF. In DNA, the CDR3 is TGTGCCAGCAGTTTGCCGTCCAGGGGGCTCGATGAAGCTTTCTTT. The full variable domain, its missing parts supplied by reference TRBV28 and TRBJ1-1, is DVKVTQSSRYLVKRTGEKVFLECVQDMDHENMFWYRQDPGLGLRLIYFSYDVKMKEKGDIPEGYSVSREKKERFSLILESASTNQTSMYLCASSLPSRGLDEAFFGQGTRLTVV.

This chain connects TRBV19 to TRBJ2-7; 7 bases fit TRBD1. Germline trimming cut 3 bases from V and 2 bases from J; bases unmatched to any gene: 4. This CDR3 region has 14 residues. The germline V gene encodes CDR1 LNHDA and CDR2 SQIVND (reference sequence). The CDR3 nucleotides read TGTGCCAGTAGTATCGGGACAGCGGCCTACGAGCAGTACTTC. This encodes CASSIGTAAYEQYF.

The J gene is TRBJ2-3, the V gene TRBV16; 7 nucleotides line up with TRBD1. CDR3 length equals 17 residues. The germline V gene has CDR1 KGHSY and CDR2 FQNENV. After removal of 1 base from V and 2 bases from J, the junction contained 9 bases not matched to a gene. The CDR3, as DNA: TGTGCCAGCAGCCAATTAAGACAGGGAAAAATCACAGATACGCAGTATTTT. Translating gives CASSQLRQGKITDTQYF.

On this clone: This specimen includes other DNA sequences encoding the same CDR3. The chain employs TRBV25-1 and TRBJ2-7, with 9 bases lining up with TRBD1. The J segment lost 2 bases and the V segment lost 5 bases, leaving 13 bases of the junction unmatched. This CDR3 is built from 17 residues. CDR1 is MGHDK and CDR2 is SYGVNS in the germline V gene. The CDR3 reads CASSSDRWDRETYEQYF. CDR3 bases: TGTGCCAGCAGTAGTGACCGATGGGACAGGGAAACCTACGAGCAGTACTTC.

This clone was seen more than once but under ten times. The chain combines TRBV19 with TRBJ1-1; D is ambiguous. Germline assignment: CDR1 LNHDA and CDR2 SQIVND (reference sequence). CDR3 length: 12 residues. Trimming removed 11 bases from V and 1 base from J, with 11 bases in between. The CDR3 region is CAALSGNTEAFF. The CDR3 nucleotides are TGTGCCGCTTTATCAGGGAACACTGAAGCTTTCTTT.

This clone was observed a handful of times. This chain joins TRBV6-5 and TRBJ2-7; TRBD2 aligns across 7 bases. The junction had 4 bases not matched to a gene; V was cut back by 5 bases and J by 6 bases. The CDR3 totals 12 residues. Germline V lookup: CDR1 MNHEY, CDR2 SVGAGI. The CDR3 is CASSAGTIEQYF. In nucleotides, the CDR3 is TGTGCCAGCAGTGCGGGGACTATCGAGCAGTACTTC.

This rearrangement joins TRBV19 to TRBJ1-5; TRBD1 might be the D (6 bases). The V gene lost 5 bases and the J gene lost 6 bases, with 8 bases spanning the gap. The CDR3 has 12 residues. Germline V lookup: CDR1 LNHDA, CDR2 SQIVND (reference sequence). The CDR3 region has the DNA TGTGCCAGTAGTCTAGGGGGTCAGCCCCAGCATTTT. It is translated as CASSLGGQPQHF.

The gene calls are TRBV10-1 and TRBJ2-7; TRBD2 matches 8 bases. This CDR3 region has 14 residues. CDR1 and CDR2 (germline): WNHNN, SYGVQD (reference sequence). The V and J ends lost 2 bases and 2 bases, in that order; junction bases with no gene match: 2. CDR3 bases: TGCGCCAGCAGTGAGACGGGACTAGCCTACGAGCAGTACTTC. Translation gives CASSETGLAYEQYF.

This clone rates as large (0.1 to 1%). The V call is TRBV7-9, the J call TRBJ2-7; D might be TRBD2 (6 bases). The CDR3 runs 12 residues. The germline CDR1 and CDR2 sequences are SEHNR and FQNEAQ (reference sequence). Deletions cut 2 bases from V and 6 bases from J, with 8 bases between. As DNA, the CDR3 is TGTGCCAGCAGCTTACGAGCGGGCGAGCAGTACTTC. Its protein product is CASSLRAGEQYF. Using reference TRBV7-9 and TRBJ2-7 for the parts outside the CDR3, the full variable domain is DTGVSQNPRHKITKRGQNVTFRCDPISEHNRLYWYRQTLGQGPEFLTYFQNEAQLEKSRLLSDRFSAERPKGSFSTLEIQRTEQGDSAMYLCASSLRAGEQYFGPGTRLTVT.